This passage covers 32 T cell receptor beta chains from one sample sequenced in a study of vaccination and CD4 T cells after COVID-19. TCRdb fed the PCR reads into MiXCR, producing one record per CDR3 protein. The sample carries about 24,000 distinct CDR3 sequences, 51% recorded once. The source material was CD4+ T cells from blood, sampled before SARS-CoV-2 vaccination. Receptors originate from a human donor who had recovered from COVID-19.

V gene TRBV7-3 combines with J gene TRBJ2-1; 13 nucleotides line up with TRBD2. This CDR3 comprises 15 residues. Looked up from germline, CDR1 is SGHTA and CDR2 is FQGTGA. Trimming at V came to 5 bases and at J to 8 bases, leaving 6 bases not matched to a gene. The DNA for the CDR3 is TGTGCCAGCAGCACAAAACTAGCGGGAGGGGATGAGCAGTTCTTC. As protein: CASSTKLAGGDEQFF.

The table lists this clonotype with a few counts. The gene calls are TRBV29-1 and TRBJ1-1; no firm D call. The V gene lost 7 bases and the J gene lost 3 bases, with 12 bases spanning the gap. Looked up from germline, CDR1 is SQVTM and CDR2 is ANQGSEA. The CDR3 is made up of 12 amino acids. The CDR3 loop reads CSARRVDTEAFF. The CDR3 nucleotides read TGCAGCGCGAGAAGAGTGGACACTGAAGCTTTCTTT.

The chain couples TRBV18 to TRBJ1-1; 7 bases line up with TRBD1. Losses at the gene ends were 6 bases for V and 11 bases for J; bases not matched to a gene: 12. CDR1 is KGHSH and CDR2 is LQKENI in the germline V gene. The CDR3 loop spans 13 amino acids. Here the CDR3 DNA reads TGTGCCAGCTCCGACGGGACAGAGGTGCCGGCTTTCTTT. Translation gives CASSDGTEVPAFF.

The rearrangement links TRBV24-1 to TRBJ2-5; 10 bases agree with TRBD2. Germline trimming cut 9 bases from V and 0 bases from J; bases unmatched to any gene: 12. The length of the CDR3 is 17 residues. The germline V gene encodes CDR1 KGHDR and CDR2 SFDVKD. The CDR3 sequence: CATGRLAGYLYQETQYF. The DNA of the CDR3 is TGTGCCACCGGCAGACTAGCGGGTTACCTTTACCAAGAGACCCAGTACTTC.

The J gene is TRBJ2-7, the V gene TRBV10-3, with 10 bases identical to TRBD1. CDR1 is ENHRY and CDR2 is SYGVKD in the germline V gene. This CDR3 has 13 residues. V shed 7 bases and J 7 bases; nucleotides not matched to a gene: 7. The CDR3 region has the DNA TGTGCCATCACCGGGGACAGGGGTAAAGAGCAGTACTTC. It encodes CAITGDRGKEQYF.

This rearrangement joins TRBV5-4 to TRBJ2-3; 7 bases match TRBD2. There are 15 residues in the CDR3. Germline CDR1 reads SGHNT; CDR2 reads YYREEE (reference sequence). V lost 0 bases to trimming and J lost 2 bases; unmatched junction nucleotides: 3. The CDR3 DNA is TGTGCCAGCAGCTTGGAAGCGGGGCCCACAGATACGCAGTATTTT. It is translated as CASSLEAGPTDTQYF.

This chain uses TRBV18 with TRBJ2-5; possibly TRBD2 for D (5 bases). CDR1 KGHSH and CDR2 LQKENI come from the germline V gene. The V and J ends lost 1 base and 2 bases respectively, with 8 bases between them. This CDR3 comprises 14 residues. CDR3 loop: CASSPRVAQETQYF. In nucleotides, the CDR3 is TGTGCCAGCTCACCACGAGTAGCGCAAGAGACCCAGTACTTC.

There are a few counts of this clonotype. The chain combines TRBV20-1 with TRBJ2-2; 10 nucleotides align to TRBD2. In germline, CDR1 is DFQATT, CDR2 SNEGSKA (reference sequence). J lost 6 bases, V lost 5 bases, and 6 bases had no gene match. The CDR3 sequence is 14 residues long. CDR3 sequence: CSALAGGSAGELFF. As DNA, the CDR3 is TGCAGTGCTTTAGCGGGAGGTTCGGCCGGGGAGCTGTTTTTT.

The count of this clonotype is one. This chain uses TRBV21-1 with TRBJ2-5. TRBV21-1 is assigned pseudogene status. The CDR3 runs 13 residues. In DNA form, the CDR3 reads TGTGCCAGCAGCGGCAGACGCTGGCAGACCCAGTACTTC. It is translated as CASSGRRWQTQYF.

V gene TRBV5-1 combines with J gene TRBJ2-5, with 10 bases aligning to TRBD1. There are 14 residues in the CDR3. V lost 3 bases, J lost 3 bases, and 2 bases stayed unmatched. The germline CDR1 and CDR2 sequences are SGHRS and YFSETQ. The CDR3 region is CASSSGTGEETQYF. CDR3 nucleotides: TGCGCCAGCAGCTCCGGGACAGGGGAAGAGACCCAGTACTTC.

The sample holds a few counts of this clonotype. The chain is built from TRBV19 and TRBJ1-2; tentatively, D is TRBD1 (5 bases). The CDR3 loop spans 17 amino acids. The germline CDR1 and CDR2 sequences are LNHDA and SQIVND (reference sequence). Trimming shortened V by 6 bases and J by 1 base, and 21 bases separated the two germline ends. CDR3 DNA sequence: TGTGCCAGTAGCCCCATACACCAAGACAGTATTAACTATGGCTACACCTTC. Its protein product is CASSPIHQDSINYGYTF. Based on the CDR3 plus reference TRBV19 and TRBJ1-2, the full variable domain is DGGITQSPKYLFRKEGQNVTLSCEQNLNHDAMYWYRQDPGQGLRLIYYSQIVNDFQKGDIAEGYSVSREKKESFPLTVTSAQKNPTAFYLCASSPIHQDSINYGYTFGSGTRLTVV.

The rearrangement links TRBV7-6 to TRBJ1-6; the D gene is possibly TRBD1 (6 bases). The germline V and J ends were trimmed by 4 bases and 6 bases, with 19 bases remaining between them. Germline V gives CDR1 SGHVS, CDR2 FNYEAQ. The CDR3 has 17 residues. CDR3 region: CASSSSPTGMSNSPLHF. The CDR3 bases are TGTGCCAGCAGCTCTTCCCCTACAGGGATGAGTAATTCACCCCTCCACTTT.

This clonotype was seen a few times. This CDR3 is CASSLWGLNTDTQYF. CDR3 nucleotides: TGTGCCAGCAGCTTATGGGGACTAAACACAGATACGCAGTATTTT. The rearrangement links TRBV7-3 to TRBJ2-3; 7 positions agree with TRBD2. This CDR3 contains 15 residues. Losses at the gene ends were 2 bases for V and 2 bases for J; bases not matched to a gene: 4. Per the germline V gene, CDR1 is SGHTA and CDR2 is FQGTGA.

This chain uses TRBV6-1 with TRBJ1-2; D gene ambiguous. Germline V gene lookup returns CDR1 MNHNS and CDR2 SASEGT. The CDR3 sequence is 10 residues long. V gave up 1 base and J gave up 7 bases, with 1 base separating them. The CDR3 spells CASSEGGYTF. In nucleotides, the CDR3 is TGTGCCAGCAGTGAAGGTGGCTACACCTTC.

This clonotype was seen only a few times. The J gene is TRBJ1-2, the V gene TRBV20-1; D perhaps matches TRBD1 (5 bases). CDR1 DFQATT and CDR2 SNEGSKA come from the germline V gene (reference sequence). The CDR3 has 13 residues. V was trimmed by 6 bases and J by 6 bases, leaving 17 bases between them. CDR3 DNA sequence: TGCAGTGCCCGACCTTCCGAGGGGCATGGCTACACCTTC. Translation: CSARPSEGHGYTF.

The V and J genes are TRBV7-3 and TRBJ1-6; 8 nucleotides match TRBD1. Germline V gives CDR1 SGHTA, CDR2 FQGTGA. The CDR3 is 14 residues long. With 3 bases clipped from V and 7 bases from J, the junction kept 2 bases outside the gene matches. CDR3 amino acids: CASSLDRENSPLHF. CDR3 nucleotide sequence: TGTGCCAGCAGCTTGGACAGGGAGAATTCACCCCTCCACTTT.

The V call is TRBV19, the J call TRBJ1-5; D unresolved. CDR3 length equals 13 residues. With 2 bases removed from V and 9 bases from J, the gap between germline ends came to 11 bases. Germline V gene data show CDR1 as LNHDA and CDR2 as SQIVND (reference sequence). The CDR3 bases are TGTGCCAGTAGTATACGGCAGACACGGCCCCAGCATTTT. Translated: CASSIRQTRPQHF.

In this sample, this clonotype turned up a few times. V is TRBV6-1 and J is TRBJ1-2, with 9 bases matching TRBD1. The CDR3 has 14 amino acids. Germline V gives CDR1 MNHNS, CDR2 SASEGT. V gave up 7 bases and J gave up 8 bases; unmatched junction bases: 11. CDR3 in DNA: TGTGCCAGCACCGACAGGGGGTCTTTGCAGGGCTACACCTTC. It encodes CASTDRGSLQGYTF.

In its sample, this clonotype was seen once. The chain joins TRBV6-1 to TRBJ2-7; 8 bases align to TRBD2. The CDR3 contains 13 residues. V shed 7 bases, J shed 9 bases, and the junction held 11 bases outside the gene matches. The germline V gene has CDR1 MNHNS and CDR2 SASEGT. The CDR3 protein is CASTGGAGEVQYF. In nucleotides, the CDR3 is TGTGCCAGCACCGGGGGGGCGGGCGAAGTGCAGTACTTC.

This chain connects TRBV19 to TRBJ1-5; no clear D. The CDR3 runs 13 residues. Trimming cost V 7 bases and J 0 bases, with 7 bases left between them. The germline V gene encodes CDR1 LNHDA and CDR2 SQIVND (reference sequence). The CDR3 sequence is CASTQYSNQPQHF. The CDR3 DNA is TGTGCCAGTACCCAATATAGCAATCAGCCCCAGCATTTT.

This clonotype was seen a handful of times. The chain carries TRBV20-1 and TRBJ1-2; no reliable D call. The V end lost 6 bases, the J end lost 4 bases, and 12 bases lay between the germline ends. From germline, CDR1 is DFQATT and CDR2 SNEGSKA (reference sequence). This CDR3 has 12 amino acids. The DNA for the CDR3 is TGCAGTGCCAGCAGTGAAAGCTATGGCTACACCTTC. Translated, it gives CSASSESYGYTF.

The chain recombines TRBV20-1 with TRBJ2-3; maybe TRBD1 (6 bases). The germline V gene encodes CDR1 DFQATT and CDR2 SNEGSKA (reference sequence). V gave up 6 bases and J gave up 3 bases, with 13 bases separating them. The CDR3 consists of 13 residues. The CDR3 DNA sequence: TGCAGTGCCCCCCGGACAGAAACAGATACGCAGTATTTT. Encoded protein: CSAPRTETDTQYF.

The sample holds a few counts of this clonotype. The chain links TRBV19 to TRBJ1-5; 9 positions match TRBD1. Germline V gene sequence: CDR1 LNHDA, CDR2 SQIVND (reference sequence). The V gene end was trimmed by 5 bases and the J gene end by 1 base; junction bases not matched to a gene: 15. The CDR3 has 19 residues. CDR3 bases: TGTGCCAGTAGTGGGGGCGGGACAGGGAAAGTCAGGAGCAATCAGCCCCAGCATTTT. Encoded protein: CASSGGGTGKVRSNQPQHF.

This rearrangement joins TRBV7-2 to TRBJ2-7, with 8 bases aligning to TRBD1. Trimming cost V 2 bases and J 6 bases; bases outside gene matches: 6. CDR3 length: 14 amino acids. CDR1 SGHTA and CDR2 FQGNSA come from the germline V gene. The CDR3 reads CASSLSGGEGEQYF. DNA of the CDR3: TGTGCCAGCAGCTTATCAGGGGGCGAGGGCGAGCAGTACTTC.

The rearrangement uses TRBV5-8 and TRBJ2-3; 8 positions match TRBD2. Germline loops: CDR1 SGHTS, CDR2 YDEGEE. The V segment lost 4 bases and the J segment 3 bases; nucleotides outside the gene matches: 7. The CDR3 has 15 residues. Here the CDR3 reads CASSPGGGWTDTQYF. CDR3 bases: TGTGCCAGCAGCCCGGGAGGGGGGTGGACAGATACGCAGTATTTT.

This clonotype has only a few counts. V and J are TRBV27 and TRBJ1-2; D not certain. Deletions cut 5 bases from V and 4 bases from J, with 11 bases between. CDR3 length: 13 residues. The germline V gene has CDR1 MNHEY and CDR2 SMNVEV (reference sequence). The CDR3 nucleotides read TGTGCCAGCAGTAGAGGGCCTTCCTATGGCTACACCTTC. It encodes CASSRGPSYGYTF.

The chain uses TRBV20-1 and TRBJ2-1, with 9 bases aligning to TRBD1. The length of the CDR3 is 13 residues. The V gene end was trimmed by 6 bases and the J gene end by 12 bases; junction bases not matched to a gene: 12. Germline CDR1 is DFQATT and CDR2 is SNEGSKA (reference sequence). The CDR3 DNA sequence: TGCAGTGCAAAGGGGACAGGGCAGGATAGGCAGTTCTTC. This translates into CSAKGTGQDRQFF.

The chain has TRBV7-2 and TRBJ2-1; 7 bases fit TRBD1. J was trimmed by 7 bases and V by 5 bases; bases with no gene match: 14. The CDR3 runs to 16 residues. In germline, CDR1 is SGHTA, CDR2 FQGNSA. The CDR3 loop is CASSRGQPLLGNEQFF. In DNA, the CDR3 is TGTGCCAGCAGCCGGGGACAGCCATTATTGGGTAATGAGCAGTTCTTC.

This chain joins TRBV28 and TRBJ2-7; D is unresolved. Trimming stripped 3 bases from V and 2 bases from J, with 11 bases between. Per germline, CDR1 MDHEN and CDR2 SYDVKM. This CDR3 has 14 amino acids. In DNA form, the CDR3 reads TGTGCCAGCAGTTTGGGTAGGGCAACCTACGAGCAGTACTTC. Its protein product is CASSLGRATYEQYF.

In its sample, this clonotype was seen once. The chain couples TRBV19 to TRBJ2-5; D tentatively reads TRBD1 or TRBD2 (6 bases each). With 0 bases removed from V and 1 base from J, the gap between germline ends came to 12 bases. The CDR3 is 16 amino acids. From germline, CDR1 is LNHDA and CDR2 SQIVND (reference sequence). The chain's CDR3 is CASSIDLGGGQETQYF. The CDR3 DNA is TGTGCCAGTAGTATAGATCTAGGGGGAGGCCAAGAGACCCAGTACTTC.

The chain couples TRBV7-3 to TRBJ2-7; 12 bases are shared with TRBD1. CDR3 length: 16 residues. From germline, CDR1 is SGHTA and CDR2 FQGTGA. With V trimmed by 2 bases and J by 6 bases, 8 bases remained unmatched. The CDR3 sequence: CASSLHAGQGASEQYF. DNA of the CDR3: TGTGCCAGCAGCTTACACGCGGGACAGGGGGCATCCGAGCAGTACTTC. The variable domain in full, completed from reference TRBV7-3 and TRBJ2-7, reads GAGVSQTPSNKVTEKGKYVELRCDPISGHTALYWYRQSLGQGPEFLIYFQGTGAADDSGLPNDRFFAVRPEGSVSTLKIQRTERGDSAVYLCASSLHAGQGASEQYFGPGTRLTVT.

This clonotype turned up a few times. The chain has TRBV7-9 and TRBJ1-1; 10 nucleotides agree with TRBD1. The J segment lost 12 bases and the V segment lost 6 bases, leaving 13 bases of the junction unmatched. The CDR3 contains 14 residues. Germline CDR1 and CDR2: SEHNR and FQNEAQ (reference sequence). The CDR3 sequence: CASSSQGQGKSTFF. Here the CDR3 DNA reads TGTGCCAGCAGTTCACAGGGACAGGGGAAATCAACTTTCTTT.